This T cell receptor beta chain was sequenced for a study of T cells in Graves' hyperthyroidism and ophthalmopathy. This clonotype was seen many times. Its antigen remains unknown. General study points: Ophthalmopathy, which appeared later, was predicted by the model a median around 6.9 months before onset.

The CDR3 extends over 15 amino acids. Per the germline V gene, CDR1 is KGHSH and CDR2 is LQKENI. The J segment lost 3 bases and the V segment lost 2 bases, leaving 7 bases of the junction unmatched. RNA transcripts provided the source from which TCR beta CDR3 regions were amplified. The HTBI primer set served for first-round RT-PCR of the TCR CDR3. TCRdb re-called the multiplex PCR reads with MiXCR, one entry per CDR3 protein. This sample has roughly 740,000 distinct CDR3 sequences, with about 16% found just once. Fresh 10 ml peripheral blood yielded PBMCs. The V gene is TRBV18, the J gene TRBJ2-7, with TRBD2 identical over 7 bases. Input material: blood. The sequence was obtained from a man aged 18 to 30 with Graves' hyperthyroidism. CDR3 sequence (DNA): TGTGCCAGCTCACCATCGGCGGGAGCCCTCTACGAGCAGTACTTC. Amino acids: CASSPSAGALYEQYF. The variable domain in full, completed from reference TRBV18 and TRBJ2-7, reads NAGVMQNPRHLVRRRGQEARLRCSPMKGHSHVYWYRQLPEEGLKFMVYLQKENIIDESGMPKERFSAEFPKEGPSILRIQQVVRGDSAAYFCASSPSAGALYEQYFGPGTRLTVT.